This T cell receptor (beta chain) is drawn from a study of blood T cell repertoires in COVID-19. Study summary: Italy, Spain and the United States were the sources of the convalescent and acute COVID-19 samples.

Produced via immunoSEQ multiplex PCR; TCRdb's table is partial and in-frame only. The repertoire has about 140,000 clones, 60% to 80% of them found once; the top ten carry less than 3%. Recovered participants had two consecutive negative NP/OP PCR tests, healthcare professional clearance, or symptom resolution. The length of the CDR3 is 16 residues. Germline V gene lookup returns CDR1 SGDLS and CDR2 YYNGEE. Trimming took 0 bases from V and 3 from J, leaving 13 bases between them. The origin of this receptor is a woman in her forties or fifties who had recovered from COVID-19. Sample: PBMCs or T cells enriched from blood (not recorded which). V is TRBV9 and J is TRBJ1-3; D perhaps matches TRBD1 (6 bases). The CDR3 reads CASSVARGADGNTIYF. The CDR3 nucleotides read TGTGCCAGCAGCGTAGCTCGGGGGGCGGATGGAAACACCATATATTTT.